Presented here are 23 T cell receptor beta chains from one specimen sequenced in a study of shared clonotypes between healthy human individuals. Clones were read by immunoSEQ multiplex PCR, and TCRdb kept only the in-frame ones, dropping some. The sample includes 1.4 million to 1.5 million clones, 95% to 97% of them seen just once. Specimen: naive CD4+ T cells sorted from blood. Subset of the sample: CD45RA+ positively selected. These receptors were taken from a man between 25 and 39 years old in good health.

V usage is TRBV27 and J usage is TRBJ2-6; D may be TRBD1 (6 bases). The CDR3 is 16 amino acids. V gave up 8 bases and J gave up 0 bases, with 14 bases separating them. CDR1 is MNHEY and CDR2 is SMNVEV in the germline V gene (reference sequence). The CDR3 DNA sequence: TGTGCCAGCTGCGTGGGACAACTCTCTGGGGCCAACGTCCTGACTTTC. Translation: CASCVGQLSGANVLTF.

This chain uses TRBV21-1 with TRBJ1-3. TRBV21-1 constitutes a pseudogene. The CDR3 runs 10 residues. CDR3 nucleotide sequence: TGTGCCAGTCTTGAACACACCATATATTTT. It yields the protein CASLEHTIYF.

The J gene is TRBJ2-2, the V gene TRBV2, with unresolved D. Germline V lookup: CDR1 SNHLY, CDR2 FYNNEI. The CDR3 runs 14 residues. V lost 1 base to trimming and J lost 5 bases, with 8 bases between them. In nucleotides, the CDR3 is TGTGCCAGCAGTGAAGTCGGACGAACCGGGGAGCTGTTTTTT. Encoded protein: CASSEVGRTGELFF. Supplemented by reference TRBV2 and TRBJ2-2, the full variable domain reads EPEVTQTPSHQVTQMGQEVILRCVPISNHLYFYWYRQILGQKVEFLVSFYNNEISEKSEIFDDQFSVERPDGSNFTLKIRSTKLEDSAMYFCASSEVGRTGELFFGEGSRLTVL.

This clone was seen only once. The rearrangement uses TRBV6-1 and TRBJ1-3; perhaps TRBD1 as D (6 bases). CDR3 size: 15 residues. Germline CDR1 MNHNS, CDR2 SASEGT. With 3 bases removed from V and 4 bases from J, the gap between germline ends came to 13 bases. Here the CDR3 DNA reads TGTGCCAGCAGTGAGTCGGGACAATCCGGAAACACCATATATTTT. This gives the protein CASSESGQSGNTIYF.

This chain links TRBV15 with TRBJ2-7, with 12 positions matching TRBD2. V dropped 2 bases and J dropped 5; count of bases not matched to a gene: 7. The CDR3 is 16 amino acids. The germline gives CDR1 LNHNV, CDR2 YYDKDF (reference sequence). The CDR3 here is CATSRKTSGRRDEQYF. CDR3 coding DNA: TGTGCCACCAGCAGAAAGACTAGCGGGAGAAGGGACGAGCAGTACTTC.

The chain joins TRBV28 to TRBJ1-2; 8 bases are shared with TRBD1. CDR3 length: 17 residues. CDR1 is MDHEN and CDR2 is SYDVKM in the germline V gene. V lost 7 bases and J lost 0; bases outside the gene matches: 13. The chain's CDR3 is CASTNVGRTGTNYGYTF. DNA of the CDR3: TGTGCCAGCACCAATGTAGGTCGGACAGGGACTAACTATGGCTACACCTTC.

V is TRBV7-9 and J is TRBJ2-5; D remains ambiguous. The germline CDR1 and CDR2 sequences are SEHNR and FQNEAQ (reference sequence). The CDR3 is 16 amino acids. Trimming stripped 1 base from V and 3 bases from J, with 15 bases between. For the CDR3, the DNA is TGTGCCAGCAGCTTAGTGTCTGGTGTCCTAAAAGAGACCCAGTACTTC. It yields the protein CASSLVSGVLKETQYF.

The chain recombines TRBV6-5 with TRBJ2-5; TRBD2 matches 9 bases. The germline CDR1 and CDR2 sequences are MNHEY and SVGAGI. The CDR3 contains 16 residues. Losses at the gene ends were 2 bases for V and 4 bases for J; bases not matched to a gene: 8. The CDR3 DNA is TGTGCCAGCAGTTACGCGGCCGTAGCGGGAGTAGAGACCCAGTACTTC. Its translation: CASSYAAVAGVETQYF.

This rearrangement joins TRBV5-5 to TRBJ2-4; possible D gene TRBD1, 6 bases. Trimming left V 0 bases short and J 0 bases short, with 10 bases between. This CDR3 is built from 16 residues. Looked up from germline, CDR1 is SGHKS and CDR2 is YYEKEE (reference sequence). This chain's CDR3 is CASSLVQGVAKNIQYF. The CDR3 DNA reads as TGTGCCAGCAGCTTGGTACAGGGAGTAGCCAAAAACATTCAGTACTTC. The whole variable domain, filled in from reference TRBV5-5 and TRBJ2-4, reads DAGVTQSPTHLIKTRGQQVTLRCSPISGHKSVSWYQQVLGQGPQFIFQYYEKEERGRGNFPDRFSARQFPNYSSELNVNALLLGDSALYLCASSLVQGVAKNIQYFGAGTRLSVL.

This chain uses TRBV19 with TRBJ2-2, with D maybe TRBD1 (6 bases). V dropped 5 bases and J dropped 0 bases, with 16 bases sitting between them. CDR1 is LNHDA, CDR2 SQIVND, per germline (reference sequence). CDR3 length equals 17 residues. The chain's CDR3 is CASSQRAQGSNTGELFF. The CDR3 DNA reads as TGTGCCAGTAGTCAAAGGGCACAGGGTTCGAACACCGGGGAGCTGTTTTTT.

The rearrangement joins TRBV9 to TRBJ2-5, with 8 bases fitting TRBD1. The V gene's germline CDR1 is SGDLS and CDR2 YYNGEE. The junction had 6 bases not matched to a gene; V was cut back by 3 bases and J by 5 bases. The CDR3 consists of 14 residues. CDR3 amino acids: CASSAHRGYETQYF. The CDR3 region has the DNA TGTGCCAGCAGCGCACACAGGGGGTACGAGACCCAGTACTTC.

Note on this clone: The junction does not match germline at one end; this may be a read error. This chain joins TRBV7-7 and TRBJ2-2, with 10 bases fitting TRBD2. Germline V CDR1 and CDR2: SSHAT, FNYEAQ (reference sequence). This CDR3 has 15 residues. CDR3 region: CASSPAGGPGGELFF. Here the CDR3 DNA reads TGTGCTAGCAGCCCAGCGGGAGGGCCCGGTGGGGAGCTGTTTTTT. The variable domain in full, completed from reference TRBV7-7 and TRBJ2-2, reads GAGVSQSPRYKVTKRGQDVTLRCDPISSHATLYWYQQALGQGPEFLTYFNYEAQPDKSGLPSDRFSAERPEGSISTLTIQRTEQRDSAMYRCASSPAGGPGGELFFGEGSRLTVL.

This chain joins TRBV6-5 and TRBJ2-2; no clear D. The V and J ends lost 3 bases and 2 bases respectively, with 10 bases between them. The CDR3 runs 15 residues. CDR1 is MNHEY and CDR2 is SVGAGI in the germline V gene. CDR3 DNA sequence: TGTGCCAGCAGTTATTTCCCTCTAAACACCGGGGAGCTGTTTTTT. Its protein is CASSYFPLNTGELFF.

This sequence joins TRBV5-4 and TRBJ1-4; the D gene is possibly TRBD1 (5 bases). Germline CDR1 and CDR2: SGHNT and YYREEE (reference sequence). The CDR3 is 13 amino acids. V was cut by 8 bases and J by 0 bases, with 8 bases left in between. CDR3 bases: TGTGCCAGTGGGACTGCAACTAATGAAAAACTGTTTTTT. It encodes CASGTATNEKLFF.

This chain links TRBV5-4 with TRBJ1-2; D unclear. The CDR3 is 13 residues long. Trimming left V 0 bases short and J 9 bases short, with 12 bases between. Germline CDR1 reads SGHNT; CDR2 reads YYREEE (reference sequence). The CDR3 DNA sequence: TGTGCCAGCAGCTTGGACCCAGCGGGAAGCTACACCTTC. It encodes CASSLDPAGSYTF. The complete variable domain, with remaining parts taken from reference TRBV5-4 and TRBJ1-2, reads ETGVTQSPTHLIKTRGQQVTLRCSSQSGHNTVSWYQQALGQGPQFIFQYYREEENGRGNFPPRFSGLQFPNYSSELNVNALELDDSALYLCASSLDPAGSYTFGSGTRLTVV.

The chain uses TRBV6-1 and TRBJ1-3, with 7 bases matching TRBD1. This CDR3 is built from 15 residues. Germline V gene lookup returns CDR1 MNHNS and CDR2 SASEGT. The junction had 8 bases not matched to a gene; V was cut back by 7 bases and J by 2 bases. CDR3 in amino acids: CASTEHGTAGNTIYF. The CDR3 nucleotides are TGTGCCAGCACGGAACACGGGACAGCTGGAAACACCATATATTTT.

The V call is TRBV9, the J call TRBJ1-5; D is unclear. The CDR3 is made up of 17 amino acids. With 5 bases removed from V and 0 bases from J, the gap between germline ends came to 18 bases. Germline CDR1 is SGDLS and CDR2 is YYNGEE. DNA for the CDR3: TGTGCCAGCAGGCTGTTCGTCAAGAAGTATAGCAATCAGCCCCAGCATTTT. Translated: CASRLFVKKYSNQPQHF.

The chain joins TRBV7-2 to TRBJ2-7; D possibly matches TRBD1 or TRBD2 (5 bases each). V was pared by 2 bases and J by 6 bases, with 14 bases between. The CDR3 contains 14 residues. Germline assignment: CDR1 SGHTA and CDR2 FQGNSA. CDR3 bases: TGTGCCAGCAGCTTAAGGGACGCCAAAGTCGAGCAGTACTTC. Translated, it gives CASSLRDAKVEQYF.

The gene calls are TRBV27 and TRBJ2-7; TRBD1 or TRBD2 may be the D gene (5 bases each). V was shortened by 0 bases and J by 2 bases, with 11 bases between the two germline ends. The CDR3 is 15 amino acids. Germline V gene lookup returns CDR1 MNHEY and CDR2 SMNVEV (reference sequence). This CDR3 is CASSLSWGYPYEQYF. The CDR3 DNA reads TGTGCCAGCAGTTTATCTTGGGGGTACCCCTACGAGCAGTACTTC.

Regarding this clone: Additional DNA sequences in this sample encode the identical CDR3. J is TRBJ1-1 and V is TRBV19; D is ambiguous. Trimming left V 5 bases short and J 1 base short, with 8 bases between. CDR1 and CDR2 from the germline V gene are LNHDA and SQIVND (reference sequence). This CDR3 is built from 13 residues. This CDR3 reads CASSSTANTEAFF. The CDR3 DNA follows: TGTGCCAGTAGTTCAACAGCGAACACTGAAGCTTTCTTT.

The gene calls are TRBV7-2 and TRBJ1-5, with 9 positions matching TRBD1. V shed 5 bases, J shed 7 bases, and the junction held 3 bases outside the gene matches. The germline gives CDR1 SGHTA, CDR2 FQGNSA. This CDR3 comprises 13 residues. The CDR3 spells CASSDRGGQPQHF. CDR3 nucleotides: TGTGCCAGCAGCGACAGGGGGGGACAGCCCCAGCATTTT.

This rearrangement joins TRBV7-8 to TRBJ2-7, with D perhaps matching TRBD2 (8 bases). Germline CDR1 reads SGHVS; CDR2 reads FQNEAQ. Between the trimmed V and J ends, which lost 5 bases and 2 bases, there was a span of 19 bases. There are 16 residues in the CDR3. CDR3 coding DNA: TGTGCCAGCAGCCAGGGGGGTCTAGCGGGTCCCTACGAGCAGTACTTC. Protein: CASSQGGLAGPYEQYF.

V is TRBV14 and J is TRBJ2-6, with no clear D. The CDR3 is made up of 13 amino acids. The germline V gene has CDR1 SGHDN and CDR2 FVKESK. The V end lost 3 bases, the J end lost 5 bases, and 5 bases lay between the germline ends. CDR3 DNA: TGTGCCAGCAGCCAGCGCAGGGCCAACGTCCTGACTTTC. Translating gives CASSQRRANVLTF.